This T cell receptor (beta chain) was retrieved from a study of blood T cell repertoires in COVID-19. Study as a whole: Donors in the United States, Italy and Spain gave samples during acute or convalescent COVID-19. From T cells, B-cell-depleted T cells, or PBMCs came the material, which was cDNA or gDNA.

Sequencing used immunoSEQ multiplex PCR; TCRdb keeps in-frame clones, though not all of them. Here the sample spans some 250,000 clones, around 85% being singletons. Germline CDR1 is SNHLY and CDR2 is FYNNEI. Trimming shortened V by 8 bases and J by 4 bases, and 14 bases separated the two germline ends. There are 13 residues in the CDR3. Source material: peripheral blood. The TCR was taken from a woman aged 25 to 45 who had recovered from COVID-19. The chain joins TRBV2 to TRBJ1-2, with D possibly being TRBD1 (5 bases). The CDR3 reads CASLTVSSYGYTF. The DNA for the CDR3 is TGTGCCAGCTTGACAGTCTCCAGCTATGGCTACACCTTC.